This TCR beta chain was identified in a study of radiotherapy plus CTLA-4 blockade in lung cancer. Study results and limitations: The study found tumor-derived TCR clones expanded in blood after radiotherapy plus ipilimumab.

V gave up 3 bases and J gave up 7 bases, with 7 bases separating them. Germline V lookup: CDR1 MNHEY, CDR2 SVGAGI. CDR3 length equals 11 residues. Sequencing was performed with immunoSEQ multiplex PCR; in TCRdb, only in-frame clones are kept and a portion is missing. This table has around 31,000 clones, approximately 80% appearing once. Patients with chemo-refractory metastatic non-small-cell lung cancer received focal radiation plus CTLA-4 blockade with ipilimumab. In regard to this clone: Its antigen is not identified.

Sample: peripheral blood, taken from a patient treated with radiotherapy plus ipilimumab. V and J are TRBV6-5 and TRBJ2-7; D is perhaps TRBD2 (6 bases). The clonotype originates from a human donor with non-small cell lung cancer who had stable disease on radiotherapy plus ipilimumab. The CDR3 is CASSYGGEQYF. The CDR3, as DNA: TGTGCCAGCAGTTATGGGGGGGAGCAGTACTTC.